The 5 T cell receptor beta chains listed next were all sequenced from one sample in a study of cytomegalovirus exposure and HLA in healthy donors. PCR amplification relied on 60 Vbeta primers (plus 13 Jbeta primers). The method was immunoSEQ multiplex PCR; TCRdb's version includes in-frame clones alone and lacks a portion of them. The sample lists tens of thousands of clones; around three quarters were seen once. The sequenced material came from PBMCs. These receptors all come from a woman between 50 and 59 years old in good health and CMV-seropositive.

The chain recombines TRBV11-3 with TRBJ2-1; no clear D gene. Germline V CDR1 and CDR2: SGHNT, YENEEA. This CDR3 is built from 13 residues. V was shortened by 0 bases and J by 15 bases, with 15 bases between the two germline ends. The CDR3 coding sequence is TGTGCCAGCAGCTTAGAGAAGACTCCTATAGGGTTCTTC. It codes for CASSLEKTPIGFF. The complete variable domain, with remaining parts taken from reference TRBV11-3 and TRBJ2-1, reads EAGVVQSPRYKIIEKKQPVAFWCNPISGHNTLYWYLQNLGQGPELLIRYENEEAVDDSQLPKDRFSAERLKGVDSTLKIQPAELGDSAVYLCASSLEKTPIGFFGPGTRLTVL.

This clone showed up just once. This chain joins TRBV15 and TRBJ2-7; 7 bases are shared with TRBD1. This CDR3 has 12 residues. The V and J ends lost 5 bases and 6 bases, in that order; junction bases with no gene match: 4. CDR1 is LNHNV and CDR2 is YYDKDF in the germline V gene (reference sequence). The CDR3 protein is CATSWTGGEQYF. In DNA, the CDR3 is TGTGCCACCAGCTGGACAGGAGGCGAGCAGTACTTC.

CDR3 in amino acids: CASSPNRGEQQYF. CDR3 DNA sequence: TGTGCCAGCTCACCGAACAGGGGAGAGCAGCAGTACTTC. V is TRBV18 and J is TRBJ2-7; 7 positions agree with TRBD1. The CDR3 has 13 residues. Looked up from germline, CDR1 is KGHSH and CDR2 is LQKENI. Trimming removed 3 bases from V and 8 bases from J; junction bases left unmatched: 7.

The genes are TRBV11-2 and TRBJ2-1, with a possible D match to TRBD2 (6 bases). Germline loops: CDR1 SGHAT, CDR2 FQNNGV. The V end lost 2 bases, the J end lost 7 bases, and 21 bases lay between the germline ends. This CDR3 is built from 17 residues. CDR3 region: CASSLQTIGSRSNEQFF. In DNA form, the CDR3 reads TGTGCCAGCAGCTTACAGACGATCGGGAGTAGATCAAATGAGCAGTTCTTC.

The chain links TRBV4-1 to TRBJ2-1; 13 nucleotides line up with TRBD2. The V gene end was trimmed by 3 bases and the J gene end by 8 bases; junction bases not matched to a gene: 7. There are 16 residues in the CDR3. CDR1 is MGHRA, CDR2 YSYEKL, per germline. CDR3 in DNA: TGCGCCAGCAGCCAGTATGGACTAGCGGGAGCGGATGAGCAGTTCTTC. This sequence encodes CASSQYGLAGADEQFF.